This passage covers 5 T cell receptor beta chains from one sample sequenced in a study of shared clonotypes between healthy human individuals. Only in-frame clones appear in the TCRdb table, and some are missing; sequencing was by immunoSEQ multiplex PCR. The sample contains under 600,000 clones, more than 95% of which appear only once. Material: naive CD4+ T cells sorted from blood. The subset is: CD45RA+ positively selected. Receptors originate from a woman under 40 in good health.

The chain joins TRBV30 to TRBJ1-2, with D possibly TRBD1 on 6 matching bases. V was pared by 5 bases and J by 4 bases, with 17 bases between. Germline CDR1 is GTSNPN and CDR2 is SVGIG (reference sequence). The CDR3 has 14 amino acids. The CDR3 DNA sequence: TGTGCCTGGGGCCTGGGGGCCGGCATCTATGGCTACACCTTC. Translated: CAWGLGAGIYGYTF.

The chain uses TRBV28 and TRBJ1-5; 7 bases match TRBD1. This CDR3 is built from 15 residues. CDR1 and CDR2 (germline): MDHEN, SYDVKM. Trimming at V came to 8 bases and at J to 2 bases, leaving 9 bases not matched to a gene. The CDR3 reads CASSPGTGGNQPQHF. The CDR3 DNA reads TGTGCCAGCTCCCCCGGCACAGGGGGCAATCAGCCCCAGCATTTT.

This clone was seen just once. The chain recombines TRBV7-2 with TRBJ2-2, with D perhaps assigned TRBD1 or TRBD2 (5 bases each). CDR1 is SGHTA, CDR2 FQGNSA, per germline. V was clipped by 2 bases and J by 7 bases, with 8 bases between them. CDR3 size: 13 residues. This CDR3 reads CASSLWGYGELFF. Written as DNA, the CDR3 is TGTGCCAGCAGCTTATGGGGGTACGGGGAGCTGTTTTTT.

V and J are TRBV6-5 and TRBJ2-3, with TRBD2 matching 7 bases. The germline gives CDR1 MNHEY, CDR2 SVGAGI. The CDR3 has 14 amino acids. With 2 bases clipped from V and 4 bases from J, the junction kept 3 bases outside the gene matches. CDR3 nucleotides: TGTGCCAGCAGTTACGCCCGGGAGGCAGATACGCAGTATTTT. It encodes CASSYAREADTQYF.

Note on this clone: Distinct nucleotide sequences in the sample also encode this CDR3. The chain is built from TRBV2 and TRBJ2-7, with 7 bases matching TRBD1. Unmatched junction bases numbered 2, after V lost 1 base and J lost 2 bases. This CDR3 is built from 14 residues. Germline values: CDR1 SNHLY, CDR2 FYNNEI. The CDR3 DNA follows: TGTGCCAGCAGTGAAGGGGACAGCCCCTACGAGCAGTACTTC. As protein: CASSEGDSPYEQYF. Combining the CDR3 with reference TRBV2 and TRBJ2-7 gives the whole variable domain EPEVTQTPSHQVTQMGQEVILRCVPISNHLYFYWYRQILGQKVEFLVSFYNNEISEKSEIFDDQFSVERPDGSNFTLKIRSTKLEDSAMYFCASSEGDSPYEQYFGPGTRLTVT.